Following are 21 T cell receptor beta chains from one sample sequenced in a study of blood T cell repertoires in COVID-19. Data came from immunoSEQ multiplex PCR; TCRdb stores just in-frame clones and leaves some out. The sample holds around 29,000 clones, 70% to 90% seen once. Sample: peripheral blood. The receptors here all came from a human donor in a cohort sampled during active COVID-19.

V gene TRBV6-5 combines with J gene TRBJ2-3, with 7 bases matching TRBD1. CDR1 is MNHEY, CDR2 SVGAGI, per germline. CDR3 length: 15 amino acids. J was trimmed by 5 bases and V by 5 bases; bases with no gene match: 10. The CDR3 nucleotides are TGTGCCAGCAGTCCACAAGGGGGCGCTGGAGATACGCAGTATTTT. Amino acid sequence: CASSPQGGAGDTQYF.

This clone came up a few times. The V and J genes are TRBV5-6 and TRBJ2-1, with a possible D match to TRBD2 (5 bases). V was shortened by 0 bases and J by 6 bases, with 13 bases between the two germline ends. Germline CDR1 and CDR2: SGHDT and YYEEEE. The CDR3 has 15 amino acids. The CDR3 protein is CASSLGQRRRNEQFF. The CDR3 DNA is TGTGCCAGCAGCTTGGGTCAGCGGAGGCGCAATGAGCAGTTCTTC.

CDR3 DNA: TGTGCCAGCAGCTTAGACCCTAGCGGGGGGGCTATCGAGCAGTACTTC. Translation gives CASSLDPSGGAIEQYF. V gene TRBV7-6 combines with J gene TRBJ2-7; 12 nucleotides line up with TRBD2. In germline, CDR1 is SGHVS, CDR2 FNYEAQ. V trimming: 1 base; J trimming: 6 bases; junction bases outside the gene matches: 7. This CDR3 spans 16 amino acids.

The chain employs TRBV3-1 (or the pseudogene TRBV3-2) and TRBJ1-2; weak D call: TRBD1 (5 bases). The CDR3 runs to 14 residues. Germline CDR1 and CDR2: LGHDT and YNNKEL (reference sequence). Trimming pared 4 bases from V and 8 bases from J, leaving 17 bases between. CDR3 sequence reads: CASSPRDPAGGYTF. The CDR3, as DNA: TGTGCCAGCAGCCCAAGGGACCCAGCGGGGGGCTACACCTTC.

This clone was seen only once. One end of the junction does not line up with germline, which may come from a read error. V and J are TRBV9 and TRBJ2-3; 10 nucleotides line up with TRBD2. The CDR3 runs to 14 residues. Germline-derived CDR1 and CDR2 are SGDLS and YYNGEE. DNA for the CDR3: TGTGCCAGTAGCGGGGGGCATCCTTGGGATACGCAGTATTTT. This translates into CASSGGHPWDTQYF.

The chain couples TRBV25-1 to TRBJ1-1; the D gene is possibly TRBD1 (5 bases). This CDR3 is 15 amino acids long. Trimming left V 5 bases short and J 1 base short, with 14 bases between. Germline V gene data show CDR1 as MGHDK and CDR2 as SYGVNS. The CDR3 DNA follows: TGTGCCAGCAGTTCCCACTCCGACAGGAACACTGAAGCTTTCTTT. Protein: CASSSHSDRNTEAFF.

The rearrangement joins TRBV28 to TRBJ1-2; D is possibly TRBD1 (5 bases). Germline V CDR1 and CDR2: MDHEN, SYDVKM. The CDR3 is 13 residues long. Trimming removed 3 bases at V and 5 bases at J, with 10 bases between. DNA for the CDR3: TGTGCCAGCAGTTTTGGACACTCGTATGGCTACACCTTC. Its protein is CASSFGHSYGYTF.

The chain joins TRBV9 to TRBJ2-1, with 10 bases aligning to TRBD1. Looked up from germline, CDR1 is SGDLS and CDR2 is YYNGEE. The CDR3 has 15 residues. After removal of 3 bases from V and 1 base from J, the junction contained 1 base not matched to a gene. The DNA of the CDR3 is TGTGCCAGCAGCGGGGACAGGGGATCCTACAATGAGCAGTTCTTC. Its translation: CASSGDRGSYNEQFF.

The chain carries TRBV7-8 and TRBJ1-2; 7 positions match TRBD1. Germline-derived CDR1 and CDR2 are SGHVS and FQNEAQ. The CDR3 extends over 14 amino acids. Losses at the gene ends were 6 bases for V and 4 bases for J; bases not matched to a gene: 8. The CDR3 sequence is CASRAGGLSYGYTF. The CDR3 coding sequence is TGTGCCAGCAGGGCAGGGGGTTTAAGCTATGGCTACACCTTC.

The chain recombines TRBV13 with TRBJ2-5, with 10 bases aligning to TRBD2. The J call may be in error: the DNA end matches TRBJ2-7 better. Germline CDR1 and CDR2: PRHDT and FYEKMQ (reference sequence). This CDR3 region has 15 residues. This CDR3 reads CASSPLAGASYEQYF. The CDR3 DNA sequence: TGTGCCAGCAGCCCCCTAGCGGGGGCCTCCTACGAGCAGTACTTC.

CDR3 DNA sequence: TGTGCCAGTACCCTACAGGGTTTAAACACTGAAGCTTTCTTT. It codes for CASTLQGLNTEAFF. V usage is TRBV19 and J usage is TRBJ1-1, with D perhaps matching TRBD1 (6 bases). Germline loops: CDR1 LNHDA, CDR2 SQIVND (reference sequence). V was shortened by 7 bases and J by 2 bases, with 14 bases between the two germline ends. The CDR3 contains 14 residues.

This chain connects TRBV7-2 to TRBJ2-2; TRBD2 matches 8 bases. V shed 5 bases, J shed 4 bases, and the junction held 6 bases outside the gene matches. The CDR3 length is 15 residues. In germline, CDR1 is SGHTA, CDR2 FQGNSA. The CDR3 region is CASSLLSGATGELFF. The DNA of the CDR3 is TGTGCCAGCAGCCTCCTTAGCGGGGCCACCGGGGAGCTGTTTTTT.

A few counts support this clone. This chain links TRBV6-6 with TRBJ2-3, with D perhaps matching TRBD1 (6 bases). This CDR3 is 14 amino acids long. Per germline, CDR1 MNHNY and CDR2 SVGAGI (reference sequence). V dropped 6 bases and J dropped 5 bases, with 15 bases sitting between them. CDR3: CASSRPGGEDTQYF. CDR3 sequence (DNA): TGTGCCAGCAGCCGTCCTGGGGGCGAAGATACGCAGTATTTT.

V usage is TRBV29-1 and J usage is TRBJ2-1; the D gene is possibly TRBD2 (5 bases). Germline values: CDR1 SQVTM, CDR2 ANQGSEA. Trimming left V 0 bases short and J 4 bases short, with 7 bases between. The CDR3 is 13 residues long. This CDR3 is CSVEDRGYNEQFF. The CDR3 coding sequence is TGCAGCGTTGAAGATCGAGGGTACAATGAGCAGTTCTTC.

J is TRBJ2-5 and V is TRBV6-5; no clear D. CDR3 length: 16 amino acids. Trimming cost V 0 bases and J 5 bases, with 16 bases left between them. CDR1 is MNHEY, CDR2 SVGAGI, per germline. The CDR3 DNA follows: TGTGCCAGCAGTTACTCGGGCATACCCCTTCGGGAGACCCAGTACTTC. Residues: CASSYSGIPLRETQYF.

This clone has only one observation. CDR3 amino acids: CASTPLGRSIPGELFF. The CDR3 nucleotides read TGTGCCAGCACCCCATTGGGCCGGTCTATCCCCGGGGAGCTGTTTTTT. J is TRBJ2-2 and V is TRBV11-2; no clear D gene. V lost 7 bases and J 6 bases, leaving 21 bases between the germline ends. The CDR3 has 16 amino acids. The germline CDR1 and CDR2 sequences are SGHAT and FQNNGV. Together with reference TRBV11-2 and TRBJ2-2, the CDR3 gives the full variable domain: EAGVAQSPRYKIIEKRQSVAFWCNPISGHATLYWYQQILGQGPKLLIQFQNNGVVDDSQLPKDRFSAERLKGVDSTLKIQPAKLEDSAVYLCASTPLGRSIPGELFFGEGSRLTVL.

The V call is TRBV9, the J call TRBJ1-2; 9 nucleotides agree with TRBD1. CDR1 and CDR2 from the germline V gene are SGDLS and YYNGEE. The junction had 7 bases not matched to a gene; V was cut back by 3 bases and J by 4 bases. This CDR3 contains 15 residues. CDR3 amino acids: CASSARDRDPYGYTF. The CDR3 DNA follows: TGTGCCAGCAGCGCCCGGGACAGGGACCCCTATGGCTACACCTTC.

This clone was seen only once. V is TRBV4-3 and J is TRBJ2-3, with D possibly TRBD1 on 6 matching bases. V was trimmed by 3 bases and J by 2 bases, leaving 12 bases between them. CDR1 and CDR2 (germline): LGHNA, YSLEER. This CDR3 spans 15 amino acids. The CDR3 DNA is TGCGCCAGCAGCCAGGGGGCGGATAACACAGATACGCAGTATTTT. Protein: CASSQGADNTDTQYF.

The chain employs TRBV27 and TRBJ1-1; D is perhaps TRBD1 (5 bases). CDR3 length: 14 residues. Per germline, CDR1 MNHEY and CDR2 SMNVEV (reference sequence). V was trimmed by 1 base and J by 4 bases, leaving 10 bases between them. CDR3 coding DNA: TGTGCCAGCAGTTTATTACAGGACGGCACTGAAGCTTTCTTT. The encoded protein is CASSLLQDGTEAFF.

The V call is TRBV5-1, the J call TRBJ2-3; D is possibly TRBD1 (6 bases). The ends were cut back, 1 base at V and 5 bases at J, with 14 bases in the middle. Germline loops: CDR1 SGHRS, CDR2 YFSETQ. The CDR3 length is 15 residues. This chain's CDR3 is CASSLPGQSVDTQYF. In DNA form, the CDR3 reads TGCGCCAGCAGCTTGCCCGGACAGAGCGTAGATACGCAGTATTTT.

This chain uses TRBV28 with TRBJ1-2; D might be TRBD1 (6 bases). The germline V gene has CDR1 MDHEN and CDR2 SYDVKM. This CDR3 is built from 14 residues. Trimming removed 5 bases at V and 5 bases at J, with 15 bases between. Here the CDR3 DNA reads TGTGCCAGCAGTCAGGGGACGGCTATTTATGGCTACACCTTC. Encoded protein: CASSQGTAIYGYTF.